The text below deals with one T cell receptor beta chain. These data originate in a study of T cell changes during pregnancy in multiple sclerosis. Data came from immunoSEQ multiplex PCR; TCRdb stores just in-frame clones and leaves some out. Among 50,000 to 65,000 clones, over 75% were seen once, and the ten largest hold more than 1.5%. The specimen was peripheral blood, collected after pregnancy. The sequence was collected from a female donor with multiple sclerosis, enrolled in a pregnancy study.

The CDR3 DNA reads as TGCGCCAGCAGCCCACAGCCCGCCACAGGGAAGGGGGAGCAGTTCTTC. Its translation: CASSPQPATGKGEQFF. V gene TRBV5-1 combines with J gene TRBJ2-1; D is perhaps TRBD1 (6 bases). V was clipped by 4 bases and J by 10 bases, with 24 bases between them. Germline CDR1 and CDR2: SGHRS and YFSETQ. The CDR3 consists of 16 residues.